One sample yielded the 27 T cell receptor beta chains listed below, sequenced in a study of CXCR3-negative and CXCR3-positive naive CD8 T cells (dated by TCRdb to about 2019). On the study overall, not on this receptor specifically: TRB CDR3s from CXCR3-positive naive cells showed higher hydrophobicity (lower Kidera factor 4), lower energy, and higher strength and volume indices than CXCR3-negative naive cells.

The listed sequencing device is NextSeq 550. The Human TCR Profiling Kit (MiLaboratory) was used to make UMI-labeled 5' RACE TRB cDNA libraries. TCRdb reprocessed the raw reads; every CDR3 protein sequence is a single record, and DNA is not supplied. The table for this sample records tens of thousands of distinct CDR3 sequences. The leading ten clones occupy 0.5% to 0.55% of the sample. No antigens are known for them. The specimen was naive CXCR3+ CD8+ T cells from blood. The sample's cell subset or site label, in plain terms: CD45RO-CCR7+CD27+CD95- naive CD8+ T cells expressing CXCR3 (TNR3+). All receptors derive from a human donor in good health. Some clones in this sample may be carry-over from other donors' samples.

The genes are TRBV20-1 and TRBJ2-7; TCRdb's D gene call, TRBD2, goes unchecked for lack of DNA. The CDR3 is 14 amino acids. Per germline, CDR1 DFQATT and CDR2 SNEGSKA (reference sequence). CDR3 sequence reads: CSASSSGLAYEQYF.

This sequence joins TRBV7-3 and TRBJ2-1; TCRdb returns TRBD1, unconfirmable since there is no DNA. CDR3 length: 13 amino acids. Germline CDR1 is SGHTA and CDR2 is FQGTGA. CDR3 region: CASSQEILTEQFF.

V gene TRBV21-1 combines with J gene TRBJ1-5; the TCRdb call, TRBD1, lacks DNA for checking. TRBV21-1 is shown as a pseudogene. CDR3 size: 17 residues. The CDR3 region is CASSKVPRQGVRGPQHF.

The chain uses TRBV4-2 and TRBJ2-5; there is no DNA to check the TCRdb D call of TRBD1. There are 17 residues in the CDR3. Germline V gene sequence: CDR1 LGHNA, CDR2 YNFKEQ. This CDR3 reads CASSQERGSRGLETQYF.

The chain couples TRBV7-6 to TRBJ2-5; the D gene TCRdb calls, TRBD1, cannot be checked with no DNA. This CDR3 comprises 15 residues. CDR1 is SGHVS and CDR2 is FNYEAQ in the germline V gene. The chain's CDR3 is CASSSTGDLGETQYF.

The chain combines TRBV29-1 with TRBJ2-1; TCRdb proposes TRBD1, but this gene call is untestable without DNA. The CDR3 is 12 amino acids. The germline CDR1 and CDR2 sequences are SQVTM and ANQGSEA. CDR3 protein: CSVGQGWDEQFF.

The gene calls are TRBV9 and TRBJ1-2. The CDR3 spans 14 residues. Per the germline V gene, CDR1 is SGDLS and CDR2 is YYNGEE. The CDR3 sequence: CASSVWRDDDGYTF.

This chain links TRBV29-1 with TRBJ2-1; TCRdb names TRBD1, which stays unverified in the absence of DNA. CDR1 SQVTM and CDR2 ANQGSEA come from the germline V gene. CDR3 length equals 11 residues. CDR3 amino acids: CSVPEDTEQFF.

The V call is TRBV28, the J call TRBJ2-7; TCRdb lists TRBD2, though no DNA is available to test this call. Germline V lookup: CDR1 MDHEN, CDR2 SYDVKM. The length of the CDR3 is 13 residues. The chain's CDR3 is CASSLNEGGEQYF.

The chain carries TRBV7-6 and TRBJ1-6. Looked up from germline, CDR1 is SGHVS and CDR2 is FNYEAQ. This CDR3 region has 16 residues. CDR3 in amino acids: CASSLAIGVYNSPLHF.

The chain carries TRBV7-3 and TRBJ2-1; lacking DNA, the TRBD2 call made by TCRdb goes unchecked. The V gene's germline CDR1 is SGHTA and CDR2 FQGTGA. There are 15 residues in the CDR3. The CDR3 sequence is CASSRDGLAGNEQFF.

This sequence joins TRBV19 and TRBJ2-1; TCRdb reports TRBD2, a call that lacks DNA to check it against. The CDR3 runs 15 residues. Germline CDR1 LNHDA, CDR2 SQIVND (reference sequence). This CDR3 is CASNEAGGAYNEQFF.

The V and J genes are TRBV12-3 or TRBV12-4 and TRBJ2-5; TCRdb's D gene call, TRBD1, goes unchecked for lack of DNA. The CDR3 is made up of 14 amino acids. The CDR3 loop reads CASSPRDSQETQYF.

The chain carries TRBV28 and TRBJ2-7; absent DNA, TCRdb's TRBD1 call cannot be checked. The germline gives CDR1 MDHEN, CDR2 SYDVKM. The CDR3 has 13 residues. The CDR3 sequence is CASSSGQLYEQYF.

This sequence joins TRBV19 and TRBJ2-3; TCRdb proposes TRBD2, but this gene call is untestable without DNA. Germline lookup yields CDR1 LNHDA and CDR2 SQIVND (reference sequence). This CDR3 has 13 residues. CDR3 in amino acids: CASSIGAADTQYF.

The V call is TRBV5-5, the J call TRBJ1-2. This CDR3 is built from 15 residues. CDR1 and CDR2 (germline): SGHKS, YYEKEE (reference sequence). The CDR3 sequence: CASSPVPDGNYGYTF.

The V call is TRBV5-1, the J call TRBJ2-7; TCRdb designates TRBD1, a call that cannot be tested without DNA. The CDR3 has 16 amino acids. Germline V gene data show CDR1 as SGHRS and CDR2 as YFSETQ. CDR3 residues: CASRDSDVPSPYEQYF.

The chain combines TRBV16 with TRBJ1-1. CDR1 is KGHSY, CDR2 FQNENV, per germline. This CDR3 has 15 amino acids. CDR3 protein: CASSQLTGYGTEAFF.

J is TRBJ1-4 and V is TRBV29-1. The CDR3 is 13 amino acids. The germline CDR1 and CDR2 sequences are SQVTM and ANQGSEA. CDR3 loop: CSVGSSFNEKLFF.

The chain employs TRBV29-1 and TRBJ2-7; TCRdb's D gene call, TRBD1, goes unchecked for lack of DNA. The germline gives CDR1 SQVTM, CDR2 ANQGSEA. The CDR3 is 12 residues long. This CDR3 is CSASGQGYEQYF.

The chain recombines TRBV29-1 with TRBJ2-7; the TCRdb call, TRBD1, lacks DNA for checking. Germline CDR1 and CDR2: SQVTM and ANQGSEA. CDR3 length: 14 amino acids. Here the CDR3 reads CSVEGQGAVYEQYF.

This rearrangement joins TRBV6-4 to TRBJ1-1; TCRdb calls TRBD1, which cannot be checked without DNA. Per germline, CDR1 MRHNA and CDR2 SNTAGT. The CDR3 spans 12 residues. This CDR3 reads CASSDGQGEAFF.

The chain carries TRBV4-3 and TRBJ1-2; absent DNA, TCRdb's TRBD1 call cannot be checked. The CDR3 loop spans 13 amino acids. Per the germline V gene, CDR1 is LGHNA and CDR2 is YSLEER. The CDR3 loop is CASSPGLGYGYTF.

The genes are TRBV7-9 and TRBJ2-2. The germline gives CDR1 SEHNR, CDR2 FQNEAQ (reference sequence). The CDR3 has 15 residues. CDR3 sequence: CASSLALSDTGELFF.

The V gene is TRBV7-2, the J gene TRBJ2-4; checking the TCRdb D call of TRBD1 is not possible without DNA. The CDR3 is 18 amino acids. Germline CDR1 is SGHTA and CDR2 is FQGNSA. The CDR3 sequence is CASSLVALGPRGKNIQYF.

V usage is TRBV25-1 and J usage is TRBJ2-7. Germline-derived CDR1 and CDR2 are MGHDK and SYGVNS. This CDR3 is built from 15 residues. The CDR3 protein is CASSEWTEILYEQYF.

The V and J genes are TRBV6-2 or TRBV6-3 and TRBJ1-1; the TCRdb call, TRBD1, lacks DNA for checking. The length of the CDR3 is 20 residues. Germline V gene lookup returns CDR1 MNHEY and CDR2 SVGEGT. CDR3 amino acids: CASSYDPPYRDITEQTEAFF.